Each of the 31 T cell receptor beta chains below was sequenced from the same sample in a study of cytomegalovirus exposure and HLA in healthy donors. Primers included in the PCR were 60 Vbeta and 13 Jbeta primers. Using immunoSEQ multiplex PCR, the repertoire was profiled, and TCRdb retains in-frame clones only, with some absent. The sample yields over 150,000 clones, approximately 82% seen once. Material for sequencing was PBMCs. Receptors were obtained from a girl aged 2-9 years in good health and CMV-seropositive.

This rearrangement joins TRBV28 to TRBJ2-3; weak D call: TRBD2 (5 bases). The germline V gene encodes CDR1 MDHEN and CDR2 SYDVKM. The ends were cut back, 9 bases at V and 4 bases at J, with 23 bases in the middle. The CDR3 has 16 residues. The CDR3 bases are TGTGCCAGTCAGTATCCGGGAACGATAGTGGCAGATACGCAGTATTTT. The encoded protein is CASQYPGTIVADTQYF.

The chain employs TRBV5-4 and TRBJ2-7; 8 bases fit TRBD1. CDR1 is SGHNT and CDR2 is YYREEE in the germline V gene (reference sequence). The CDR3 length is 18 residues. V lost 1 base and J lost 4; bases outside the gene matches: 16. The CDR3 bases are TGTGCCAGCAGCTTGTTCGTCCCCCCGGGACAGGAATATTACGAGCAGTACTTC. It codes for CASSLFVPPGQEYYEQYF.

This chain links TRBV19 with TRBJ2-7, with D perhaps matching TRBD2 (6 bases). Per germline, CDR1 LNHDA and CDR2 SQIVND (reference sequence). The length of the CDR3 is 14 residues. The V and J ends lost 3 bases and 2 bases respectively, with 11 bases between them. The CDR3 here is CASSIRGGAYEQYF. CDR3 DNA sequence: TGTGCCAGTAGTATTCGGGGCGGGGCCTACGAGCAGTACTTC.

This chain uses TRBV30 with TRBJ2-3; no clear D. Looked up from germline, CDR1 is GTSNPN and CDR2 is SVGIG (reference sequence). The ends were cut back, 2 bases at V and 3 bases at J, with 6 bases in the middle. The CDR3 covers 12 residues. CDR3 coding DNA: TGTGCCTGGAGTCCCCTGACAGATACGCAGTATTTT. This sequence encodes CAWSPLTDTQYF.

V is TRBV28 and J is TRBJ1-6, with D possibly TRBD1 on 6 matching bases. V lost 5 bases and J lost 8, with 16 bases in between. The CDR3 contains 15 residues. Germline loops: CDR1 MDHEN, CDR2 SYDVKM. DNA for the CDR3: TGTGCCAGCAGTCCCCCGTCAGGGGTGGATTCACCCCTCCACTTT. It yields the protein CASSPPSGVDSPLHF. The full variable domain, with the rest looked up from reference TRBV28 and TRBJ1-6, is DVKVTQSSRYLVKRTGEKVFLECVQDMDHENMFWYRQDPGLGLRLIYFSYDVKMKEKGDIPEGYSVSREKKERFSLILESASTNQTSMYLCASSPPSGVDSPLHFGNGTRLTVT.

This clone was counted a single time. V usage is TRBV5-1 and J usage is TRBJ2-5; 7 positions agree with TRBD1. With the DNA end fitting TRBJ2-7 better, the J assignment may be wrong. This CDR3 has 14 amino acids. Germline V lookup: CDR1 SGHRS, CDR2 YFSETQ. CDR3: CASSSGTVSYEQYF. CDR3 bases: TGCGCCAGCAGCTCCGGGACAGTATCCTACGAGCAGTACTTC.

The chain carries TRBV30 and TRBJ2-5; 9 bases fit TRBD2. The germline V gene encodes CDR1 GTSNPN and CDR2 SVGIG (reference sequence). V trimming: 3 bases; J trimming: 5 bases; junction bases outside the gene matches: 10. The CDR3 runs 15 residues. This CDR3 reads CAWSLLSGRRETQYF. The CDR3 region has the DNA TGTGCCTGGAGCCTTCTCAGCGGGAGGAGGGAGACCCAGTACTTC.

This clone is labeled medium-sized. This rearrangement joins TRBV19 to TRBJ1-1; D is perhaps TRBD1 (5 bases). CDR3 length equals 15 residues. CDR1 is LNHDA and CDR2 is SQIVND in the germline V gene (reference sequence). The V gene lost 7 bases and the J gene lost 5 bases, with 20 bases spanning the gap. The CDR3 region has the DNA TGTGCCAGTATGGGGGGTTATCTTTTGGGGACTGAAGCTTTCTTT. Protein: CASMGGYLLGTEAFF.

The rearrangement joins TRBV10-3 to TRBJ2-3, with a weak D call TRBD1 (6 bases). The germline V gene encodes CDR1 ENHRY and CDR2 SYGVKD. The CDR3 covers 14 residues. Deletions cut 4 bases from V and 4 bases from J, with 12 bases between. CDR3 nucleotide sequence: TGTGCCATCAGTGGGGCAGGGGTGGCAGATACGCAGTATTTT. Translation: CAISGAGVADTQYF.

V is TRBV6-5 and J is TRBJ1-1; D ambiguous. V lost 4 bases and J 0 bases, leaving 12 bases between the germline ends. Germline V gene data show CDR1 as MNHEY and CDR2 as SVGAGI. This CDR3 contains 15 residues. The CDR3 here is CASSSNSLMNTEAFF. The CDR3 DNA is TGTGCCAGCAGTTCCAACAGCCTCATGAACACTGAAGCTTTCTTT.

This clone has only one observation. The chain is built from TRBV30 and TRBJ2-3; TRBD2 aligns across 7 bases. Trimming took 0 bases from V and 4 from J; bases not matched to a gene: 13. CDR3 length equals 17 residues. Looked up from germline, CDR1 is GTSNPN and CDR2 is SVGIG (reference sequence). In DNA, the CDR3 is TGTGCCTGGAGTGTAACTAGCGAGGGCGGTAGCCCAGATACGCAGTATTTT. Translation: CAWSVTSEGGSPDTQYF.

V and J are TRBV5-8 and TRBJ2-1; D is unresolved. The CDR3 extends over 14 amino acids. The V end lost 2 bases, the J end lost 0 bases, and 6 bases lay between the germline ends. CDR1 is SGHTS and CDR2 is YDEGEE in the germline V gene. This chain's CDR3 is CASSFRSSYNEQFF. CDR3 coding DNA: TGTGCCAGCAGCTTCCGGAGCTCCTACAATGAGCAGTTCTTC.

This clone was detected only a few times. V and J are TRBV6-1 and TRBJ1-4, with 8 bases lining up with TRBD1. The germline V gene encodes CDR1 MNHNS and CDR2 SASEGT. The V gene end was trimmed by 7 bases and the J gene end by 4 bases; junction bases not matched to a gene: 2. The CDR3 contains 13 residues. DNA for the CDR3: TGTGCCAGCAAGGACAGGGTTAATGAAAAACTGTTTTTT. This sequence encodes CASKDRVNEKLFF.

To note about this clone: Other DNA sequences of this sample code for an identical CDR3. The CDR3 region is CAWSVRGQGIGGYTF. The CDR3 DNA reads as TGTGCCTGGAGTGTACGAGGACAGGGGATCGGTGGCTACACCTTC. The V and J genes are TRBV30 and TRBJ1-2; 9 bases fit TRBD1. V lost 0 bases to trimming and J lost 7 bases; unmatched junction nucleotides: 9. This CDR3 spans 15 amino acids. Looked up from germline, CDR1 is GTSNPN and CDR2 is SVGIG (reference sequence).

The J gene is TRBJ1-5, the V gene TRBV2, with 10 bases that match TRBD1. J lost 6 bases, V lost 7 bases, and 3 bases had no gene match. The CDR3 contains 13 residues. The germline CDR1 and CDR2 sequences are SNHLY and FYNNEI. CDR3 nucleotides: TGTGCCAGCAACCGGGACAGGGGTCAGCCCCAGCATTTT. Its protein is CASNRDRGQPQHF.

The chain employs TRBV27 and TRBJ1-2, with D possibly matching TRBD1 (5 bases). CDR3 length: 15 amino acids. Deletions cut 5 bases from V and 4 bases from J, with 17 bases between. The germline gives CDR1 MNHEY, CDR2 SMNVEV (reference sequence). CDR3 sequence: CASSLRGGQAYGYTF. The CDR3 DNA is TGTGCCAGCAGTCTCCGCGGGGGTCAGGCCTATGGCTACACCTTC.

This rearrangement joins TRBV30 to TRBJ2-7; tentatively, D is TRBD2 (6 bases). The CDR3 sequence is 13 residues long. The germline V gene has CDR1 GTSNPN and CDR2 SVGIG (reference sequence). The germline V and J ends were trimmed by 5 bases and 3 bases, with 14 bases remaining between them. The CDR3 spells CAWGWGDGYEQYF. CDR3 nucleotide sequence: TGTGCCTGGGGATGGGGGGACGGCTACGAGCAGTACTTC. Complete variable domain (other parts from reference TRBV30 and TRBJ2-7): SQTIHQWPATLVQPVGSPLSLECTVEGTSNPNLYWYRQAAGRGLQLLFYSVGIGQISSEVPQNLSASRPQDRQFILSSKKLLLSDSGFYLCAWGWGDGYEQYFGPGTRLTVT.

The V gene is TRBV6-5, the J gene TRBJ1-2; D is possibly TRBD1 (6 bases). Germline V gives CDR1 MNHEY, CDR2 SVGAGI. The CDR3 length is 12 residues. Trimming took 6 bases from V and 5 from J, leaving 10 bases between them. This CDR3 reads CASSPDSYGYTF. The CDR3 DNA sequence: TGTGCCAGCAGCCCGGACAGTTATGGCTACACCTTC.

DNA for the CDR3: TGCGCCAGCAGCCAAGCGGGACAGGGGGCATGGGAGCAGTACTTC. Its protein product is CASSQAGQGAWEQYF. The genes are TRBV4-1 and TRBJ2-7; the match to TRBD1 covers 12 bases. This CDR3 spans 15 amino acids. Germline V lookup: CDR1 MGHRA, CDR2 YSYEKL. V shed 1 base, J shed 7 bases, and the junction held 5 bases outside the gene matches.

CDR3 amino acids: CASSLEDRGIYEQYF. The CDR3 DNA follows: TGTGCCAGCAGCTTAGAGGACAGGGGTATTTACGAGCAGTACTTC. V is TRBV7-8 and J is TRBJ2-7; 9 nucleotides agree with TRBD1. This CDR3 has 15 amino acids. Looked up from germline, CDR1 is SGHVS and CDR2 is FQNEAQ. Trimming took 1 base from V and 4 from J; bases not matched to a gene: 5.

This chain joins TRBV7-3 and TRBJ2-7; D uncertain. The CDR3 totals 11 residues. Trimming took 4 bases from V and 7 from J, leaving 8 bases between them. Germline V gives CDR1 SGHTA, CDR2 FQGTGA. Here the CDR3 reads CASSSGSEQYF. The CDR3 DNA reads TGTGCCAGCAGCTCCGGTTCGGAGCAGTACTTC.

This clone was observed a single time. The chain has TRBV25-1 and TRBJ2-2, with TRBD2 matching over 7 bases. The CDR3 totals 16 residues. In germline, CDR1 is MGHDK, CDR2 SYGVNS. V shed 1 base and J 0 bases; nucleotides not matched to a gene: 2. As DNA, the CDR3 is TGTGCCAGCAGTGAATTGGGAGGGGCGAACACCGGGGAGCTGTTTTTT. Translating it yields CASSELGGANTGELFF.

CDR3 residues: CASTPGQGRGGYTF. Here the CDR3 DNA reads TGTGCCAGCACCCCGGGACAGGGAAGGGGTGGCTACACCTTC. The chain employs TRBV19 and TRBJ1-2; 9 bases are a match to TRBD1. Germline V gives CDR1 LNHDA, CDR2 SQIVND (reference sequence). The CDR3 runs 14 residues. V trimming: 9 bases; J trimming: 7 bases; junction bases outside the gene matches: 12.

The gene calls are TRBV30 and TRBJ1-4, with 7 positions matching TRBD1. Germline CDR1 reads GTSNPN; CDR2 reads SVGIG (reference sequence). The CDR3 runs to 13 residues. V lost 4 bases and J lost 11; bases outside the gene matches: 10. CDR3 loop: CAWKGTEVGKLFF. The CDR3 DNA sequence: TGTGCCTGGAAAGGGACAGAAGTAGGGAAACTGTTTTTT. The complete variable domain, with remaining parts taken from reference TRBV30 and TRBJ1-4, reads SQTIHQWPATLVQPVGSPLSLECTVEGTSNPNLYWYRQAAGRGLQLLFYSVGIGQISSEVPQNLSASRPQDRQFILSSKKLLLSDSGFYLCAWKGTEVGKLFFGSGTQLSVL.

This sequence joins TRBV12-5 and TRBJ1-5; 7 nucleotides agree with TRBD1. Germline loops: CDR1 LGHNT, CDR2 FRNRAP. V was clipped by 2 bases and J by 0 bases; unmatched bases: 10. The CDR3 spans 18 residues. This chain's CDR3 is CASGLPHRGKYSNQPQHF. CDR3 nucleotide sequence: TGTGCTAGTGGTTTGCCACACAGGGGCAAATATAGCAATCAGCCCCAGCATTTT.

V gene TRBV15 combines with J gene TRBJ1-5; no definite D call. Germline V CDR1 and CDR2: LNHNV, YYDKDF (reference sequence). Trimming removed 3 bases at V and 3 bases at J, with 6 bases between. The CDR3 has 13 residues. This CDR3 is CATSSQANQPQHF. CDR3 in DNA: TGTGCCACCAGCAGCCAGGCCAATCAGCCCCAGCATTTT.

CDR3 nucleotides: TGTGCCAGCAGTACCCCAAGAGGGAACACTGAAGCTTTCTTT. This gives the protein CASSTPRGNTEAFF. The rearrangement joins TRBV27 to TRBJ1-1; D is unresolved. Germline V CDR1 and CDR2: MNHEY, SMNVEV (reference sequence). V gave up 5 bases and J gave up 1 base, with 11 bases separating them. The length of the CDR3 is 14 residues.

The rearrangement links TRBV30 to TRBJ1-2; TRBD1 is a possible D gene (6 bases). This CDR3 has 13 residues. V lost 0 bases and J lost 5, with 10 bases in between. The germline CDR1 and CDR2 sequences are GTSNPN and SVGIG (reference sequence). The CDR3 DNA reads TGTGCCTGGAGTGTATACGGACAGTATGGCTACACCTTC. Amino acids: CAWSVYGQYGYTF.

The sample holds one count of this clone. The chain couples TRBV11-2 to TRBJ2-3, with D perhaps matching TRBD2 (7 bases). The CDR3 has 15 residues. Germline assignment: CDR1 SGHAT and CDR2 FQNNGV. The V and J ends lost 5 bases and 2 bases respectively, with 14 bases between them. The CDR3 loop is CASSGGGGPTDTQYF. The CDR3 coding sequence is TGTGCCAGCAGCGGTGGGGGGGGCCCCACAGATACGCAGTATTTT.

The rearrangement uses TRBV6-5 and TRBJ2-3, with D possibly matching TRBD1 (6 bases). The V gene's germline CDR1 is MNHEY and CDR2 SVGAGI. The CDR3 runs to 13 residues. Trimming pared 6 bases from V and 5 bases from J, leaving 12 bases between. Here the CDR3 reads CASSPTGIDTQYF. The DNA for the CDR3 is TGTGCCAGCAGCCCAACAGGGATAGATACGCAGTATTTT.

The V and J genes are TRBV7-8 and TRBJ2-3, with 9 bases that match TRBD2. This CDR3 region has 15 residues. V was pared by 3 bases and J by 3 bases, with 4 bases of the junction left unmatched. Germline V gene data show CDR1 as SGHVS and CDR2 as FQNEAQ. The CDR3 nucleotides are TGTGCCAGCAGCTTCGAGCGGGGGGAGACAGATACGCAGTATTTT. This sequence encodes CASSFERGETDTQYF.